The subject of this entry is one T cell receptor beta chain. Its antigen is not identified. This entry belongs to a study of T cell responses to AZD1222 COVID-19 vaccine. Only in-frame clones appear in the TCRdb table, and some are missing; sequencing was by immunoSEQ multiplex PCR. The table lists 150,000 to 200,000 clones, roughly nine tenths of them singletons, with approximately 3.4% in the top ten. CDR1 LGHDT and CDR2 YNNKEL come from the germline V gene (reference sequence). The V and J ends lost 5 bases and 7 bases, in that order; junction bases with no gene match: 10. The CDR3 spans 14 residues. General study points: No day 14 peak samples; only post-peak repertoires were characterized.

The chain couples TRBV3-1 (or the pseudogene TRBV3-2) to TRBJ1-2, with 7 bases matching TRBD1. This receptor was identified in an adult who received the AZD1222 COVID-19 vaccine. The input for sequencing was peripheral blood, taken 28 days after the second AZD1222 dose. The DNA for the CDR3 is TGTGCCAGCAGCAGGGACAGCCCAGGGCGTGGCTACACCTTC. Its protein product is CASSRDSPGRGYTF.